This is a list of T cell receptor beta chains from one sample in a study of T cell responses to AZD1222 COVID-19 vaccine. Measured with immunoSEQ multiplex PCR; TCRdb has only the in-frame clones, and not every one. The sample's table shows around 140,000 clones. The material sequenced was peripheral blood. Receptors originate from an adult in good health. The CDR3 runs from the conserved cysteine through the conserved F or W. Fields, in order: D gene, J gene, V gene, CDR3 protein, CDR3 DNA. A D gene is named only where the DNA matches it firmly.

d_call: .
j_call: TRBJ1-1
v_call: TRBV2
cdr3_aa: CASMGDRNTEAFF
cdr3_nt: TGTGCCAGCATGGGAGACCGGAACACTGAAGCTTTCTTT

d_call: TRBD1
j_call: TRBJ2-3
v_call: TRBV7-3
cdr3_aa: CASSLRQGPTDTQYF
cdr3_nt: TGTGCCAGCAGCTTAAGACAGGGTCCCACAGATACGCAGTATTTT

d_call: TRBD2
j_call: TRBJ2-7
v_call: TRBV6-5
cdr3_aa: CASSQSLAVSYEQYF
cdr3_nt: TGTGCCAGCAGTCAATCGCTAGCGGTCTCCTACGAGCAGTACTTC

d_call: TRBD1
j_call: TRBJ1-6
v_call: TRBV4-1
cdr3_aa: CASSQLPGTGSGPLHF
cdr3_nt: TGCGCCAGCAGCCAACTACCCGGGACAGGGTCGGGGCCCCTCCACTTT

d_call: .
j_call: TRBJ1-1
v_call: TRBV7-8
cdr3_aa: CASSLAGTDWAFF
cdr3_nt: TGTGCCAGCAGCTTAGCAGGAACAGACTGGGCTTTCTTT

d_call: TRBD2
j_call: TRBJ2-5
v_call: TRBV7-7
cdr3_aa: CASSLRRTSGGSETQYF
cdr3_nt: TGTGCCAGCAGCTTACGAAGGACTAGCGGGGGGTCCGAGACCCAGTACTTC

d_call: .
j_call: TRBJ1-1
v_call: TRBV6-5
cdr3_aa: CASSYSAGPNTEAFF
cdr3_nt: TGTGCCAGCAGTTACTCGGCAGGGCCGAACACTGAAGCTTTCTTT

d_call: .
j_call: TRBJ2-1
v_call: TRBV2
cdr3_aa: CARGSSYNEQFF
cdr3_nt: TGTGCTCGCGGTAGCTCCTACAATGAGCAGTTCTTC

d_call: TRBD1
j_call: TRBJ2-7
v_call: TRBV5-8
cdr3_aa: CASRMTGGSYEQYF
cdr3_nt: TGTGCCAGCAGAATGACAGGGGGGTCCTACGAGCAGTACTTC

d_call: .
j_call: TRBJ1-1
v_call: TRBV7-9
cdr3_aa: CASSLGRQNTEAFF
cdr3_nt: TGTGCCAGCAGCTTAGGAAGGCAGAACACTGAAGCTTTCTTT

d_call: .
j_call: TRBJ1-5
v_call: TRBV2
cdr3_aa: CASSDGKAGRSNQPQHF
cdr3_nt: TGTGCCAGCAGTGACGGGAAAGCTGGGCGTAGCAATCAGCCCCAGCATTTT

d_call: .
j_call: TRBJ2-7
v_call: TRBV6-5
cdr3_aa: CASSYSRNRANEQYF
cdr3_nt: TGTGCCAGCAGTTACTCGAGGAACAGGGCCAACGAGCAGTACTTC

d_call: .
j_call: TRBJ2-3
v_call: TRBV7-3
cdr3_aa: CASSFGLTDTQYF
cdr3_nt: TGTGCCAGCAGCTTCGGACTCACAGATACGCAGTATTTT

d_call: .
j_call: TRBJ2-2
v_call: TRBV12-3/TRBV12-4
cdr3_aa: CASSKYGELFF
cdr3_nt: TGTGCCAGCAGTAAATACGGGGAGCTGTTTTTT

d_call: .
j_call: TRBJ1-1
v_call: TRBV6-1
cdr3_aa: CASSDPGRANTEAFF
cdr3_nt: TGTGCCAGCAGTGACCCCGGCAGGGCGAACACTGAAGCTTTCTTT

d_call: TRBD2
j_call: TRBJ2-3
v_call: TRBV7-3
cdr3_aa: CASSLREAGVPDTQYF
cdr3_nt: TGTGCCAGCAGCCTCCGGGAAGCGGGGGTCCCAGATACGCAGTATTTT

d_call: TRBD1
j_call: TRBJ2-7
v_call: TRBV5-1
cdr3_aa: CASSLGDRSLCF
cdr3_nt: TGCGCCAGCAGCTTGGGGGACAGGTCGCTGTGCTTC

d_call: TRBD1
j_call: TRBJ2-7
v_call: TRBV7-3
cdr3_aa: CASSFPGQEQYF
cdr3_nt: TGTGCCAGCAGCTTCCCGGGACAGGAGCAGTACTTC

d_call: .
j_call: TRBJ1-6
v_call: TRBV6-2/TRBV6-3
cdr3_aa: CASSWEGVRSPLHF
cdr3_nt: TGTGCCAGCAGTTGGGAAGGGGTGCGCTCACCCCTCCACTTT

d_call: .
j_call: TRBJ1-3
v_call: TRBV5-1
cdr3_aa: CASSRTTSSGNTIYF
cdr3_nt: TGCGCCAGCAGCAGGACGACCAGCTCTGGAAACACCATATATTTT

d_call: .
j_call: TRBJ1-5
v_call: TRBV19
cdr3_aa: CASSIGVNSNQPQHF
cdr3_nt: TGTGCCAGTAGTATAGGAGTAAATAGCAATCAGCCCCAGCATTTT

d_call: .
j_call: TRBJ2-7
v_call: TRBV2
cdr3_aa: CASTRGGSYEQYF
cdr3_nt: TGTGCCAGCACCAGAGGCGGCTCCTACGAGCAGTACTTC

d_call: TRBD2
j_call: TRBJ2-1
v_call: TRBV6-2/TRBV6-3
cdr3_aa: CASSARTSGGSEQFF
cdr3_nt: TGTGCCAGCAGTGCCCGGACTAGCGGGGGGTCGGAGCAGTTCTTC

d_call: .
j_call: TRBJ1-6
v_call: TRBV19
cdr3_aa: CASSINPTGNSPLHF
cdr3_nt: TGTGCCAGTAGTATTAATCCGACGGGTAATTCACCCCTCCACTTT

d_call: .
j_call: TRBJ1-1
v_call: TRBV9
cdr3_aa: CASSPIGGVGTEAFF
cdr3_nt: TGTGCCAGCAGCCCGATAGGAGGGGTTGGGACTGAAGCTTTCTTT

d_call: TRBD2
j_call: TRBJ2-1
v_call: TRBV5-4
cdr3_aa: CASSLDPGGNEQFF
cdr3_nt: TGTGCCAGCAGCTTGGATCCGGGGGGGAATGAGCAGTTCTTC

d_call: TRBD1
j_call: TRBJ1-2
v_call: TRBV29-1
cdr3_aa: CSVERGQGAIPGYTF
cdr3_nt: TGCAGCGTTGAGCGAGGACAGGGGGCGATCCCTGGCTACACCTTC

d_call: .
j_call: TRBJ1-1
v_call: TRBV3-1/TRBV3-2
cdr3_aa: CASSPGGGWTEAFF
cdr3_nt: TGTGCCAGCAGCCCCGGGGGGGGGTGGACTGAAGCTTTCTTT

d_call: TRBD1
j_call: TRBJ1-2
v_call: TRBV6-5
cdr3_aa: CASSYSGQGHYGYTF
cdr3_nt: TGTGCCAGCAGTTACTCAGGACAGGGACACTATGGCTACACCTTC

d_call: .
j_call: TRBJ2-5
v_call: TRBV14
cdr3_aa: CASSQGGETQYF
cdr3_nt: TGTGCCAGCAGCCAAGGCGGGGAGACCCAGTACTTC

d_call: TRBD1
j_call: TRBJ1-2
v_call: TRBV3-1/TRBV3-2
cdr3_aa: CASSPTRQGGGYTF
cdr3_nt: TGTGCCAGCAGCCCCACCAGACAGGGCGGCGGCTACACCTTC

d_call: TRBD2
j_call: TRBJ2-1
v_call: TRBV3-1/TRBV3-2
cdr3_aa: CASRDRLGPTSGGLIGEQFF
cdr3_nt: TGTGCCAGCAGGGACAGGCTAGGTCCCACTAGCGGGGGTTTAATTGGCGAGCAGTTCTTC

d_call: TRBD2
j_call: TRBJ2-3
v_call: TRBV7-9
cdr3_aa: CASSSVGLAEITDTQYF
cdr3_nt: TGTGCCAGCAGCTCCGTCGGACTAGCGGAGATCACAGATACGCAGTATTTT

d_call: .
j_call: TRBJ2-1
v_call: TRBV18
cdr3_aa: CASSPGIDRYNEQFF
cdr3_nt: TGTGCCAGCTCACCGGGAATAGACAGATACAATGAGCAGTTCTTC

d_call: TRBD1
j_call: TRBJ2-2
v_call: TRBV4-1
cdr3_aa: CASSHRTGSIGELFF
cdr3_nt: TGCGCCAGCAGCCACCGGACAGGGAGTATCGGGGAGCTGTTTTTT

d_call: .
j_call: TRBJ2-7
v_call: TRBV3-1/TRBV3-2
cdr3_aa: CASSQAGPYEQYF
cdr3_nt: TGTGCCAGCAGCCAAGCAGGCCCATACGAGCAGTACTTC

d_call: TRBD2
j_call: TRBJ2-1
v_call: TRBV11-2
cdr3_aa: CASSRRLAGGGNEQFF
cdr3_nt: TGTGCCAGCAGCAGACGACTAGCGGGGGGTGGCAATGAGCAGTTCTTC

d_call: .
j_call: TRBJ2-7
v_call: TRBV5-4
cdr3_aa: CASSPMRGGLAGQQYF
cdr3_nt: TGTGCCAGCAGCCCTATGCGTGGGGGCCTGGCGGGCCAGCAGTACTTC

d_call: TRBD1
j_call: TRBJ1-2
v_call: TRBV6-1
cdr3_aa: CASSERTGGNYGYTF
cdr3_nt: TGTGCCAGCAGTGAGCGGACAGGGGGCAACTATGGCTACACCTTC

d_call: .
j_call: TRBJ1-1
v_call: TRBV15
cdr3_aa: CATSRDERSGAGEAFF
cdr3_nt: TGTGCCACCAGCAGAGATGAAAGGTCGGGGGCGGGTGAAGCTTTCTTT

d_call: .
j_call: TRBJ1-4
v_call: TRBV18
cdr3_aa: CASSPTTANEKLFF
cdr3_nt: TGTGCCAGCTCACCCACTACGGCTAATGAAAAACTGTTTTTT

d_call: TRBD1
j_call: TRBJ2-7
v_call: TRBV28
cdr3_aa: CASSPRTGTGGPYEQYF
cdr3_nt: TGTGCCAGCAGTCCTAGGACCGGGACAGGGGGTCCCTACGAGCAGTACTTC

d_call: .
j_call: TRBJ2-7
v_call: TRBV11-1
cdr3_aa: CASSLGVRASYEQYF
cdr3_nt: TGTGCCAGCAGCTTAGGGGTGCGGGCTTCCTACGAGCAGTACTTC

d_call: .
j_call: TRBJ2-3
v_call: TRBV5-5
cdr3_aa: CASSLLRGRTDTQYF
cdr3_nt: TGTGCCAGCAGCCTCCTCAGGGGACGCACAGATACGCAGTATTTT

d_call: TRBD1
j_call: TRBJ2-7
v_call: TRBV3-1/TRBV3-2
cdr3_aa: CASSQGGTGGEQYF
cdr3_nt: TGTGCCAGCAGCCAAGGAGGGACAGGGGGCGAGCAGTACTTC

d_call: .
j_call: TRBJ1-1
v_call: TRBV12-3/TRBV12-4
cdr3_aa: CASSPPIGAKAFF
cdr3_nt: TGTGCCAGCAGTCCCCCGATAGGGGCCAAAGCTTTCTTT

d_call: TRBD1
j_call: TRBJ2-1
v_call: TRBV2
cdr3_aa: CASKRQGMIYNEQFF
cdr3_nt: TGTGCCAGCAAACGACAGGGGATGATCTACAATGAGCAGTTCTTC

d_call: TRBD2
j_call: TRBJ2-5
v_call: TRBV5-4
cdr3_aa: CASSREASGETQYF
cdr3_nt: TGTGCCAGCAGCCGTGAGGCTAGCGGAGAGACCCAGTACTTC

d_call: .
j_call: TRBJ2-3
v_call: TRBV5-1
cdr3_aa: CASSPRDPNTDTQYF
cdr3_nt: TGCGCCAGCAGCCCCCGGGACCCCAACACAGATACGCAGTATTTT

d_call: .
j_call: TRBJ2-7
v_call: TRBV27
cdr3_aa: CASSPGQSYEQYF
cdr3_nt: TGTGCCAGCAGCCCAGGACAGAGCTACGAGCAGTACTTC

d_call: TRBD1
j_call: TRBJ2-2
v_call: TRBV19
cdr3_aa: CASKTGDTGELFF
cdr3_nt: TGTGCCAGTAAGACAGGGGACACCGGGGAGCTGTTTTTT

d_call: TRBD1
j_call: TRBJ2-6
v_call: TRBV6-1
cdr3_aa: CASSETDRGETGANVLTF
cdr3_nt: TGTGCCAGCAGTGAAACGGACAGGGGGGAGACTGGGGCCAACGTCCTGACTTTC

d_call: .
j_call: TRBJ1-2
v_call: TRBV28
cdr3_aa: CASSLSQGGGYTF
cdr3_nt: TGTGCCAGCAGTTTATCACAGGGAGGAGGCTACACCTTC

d_call: .
j_call: TRBJ1-1
v_call: TRBV11-3
cdr3_aa: CASSLQTRTTEAFF
cdr3_nt: TGTGCCAGCAGCTTACAGACCAGGACCACTGAAGCTTTCTTT

d_call: TRBD1
j_call: TRBJ1-4
v_call: TRBV18
cdr3_aa: CASSPGQGEKLFF
cdr3_nt: TGTGCCAGCTCACCCGGACAGGGTGAAAAACTGTTTTTT

d_call: TRBD1
j_call: TRBJ2-5
v_call: TRBV2
cdr3_aa: CASRRDSQETQYF
cdr3_nt: TGTGCCAGCAGAAGGGACAGCCAAGAGACCCAGTACTTC

d_call: .
j_call: TRBJ2-5
v_call: TRBV4-2
cdr3_aa: CASSLLMGGRVQTQYF
cdr3_nt: TGTGCCAGCAGCCTCTTGATGGGGGGCCGTGTTCAGACCCAGTACTTC